Described below is a single TCR beta chain sequence and its context. What it binds is unknown. Healthy individuals who donated bone marrow served as the donors. The data are from a study of cytomegalovirus exposure and HLA in healthy donors. General study findings and limits: As a later analysis revealed, most CMV-associated TCR beta chains appeared HLA-restricted. Follow-up analysis seemed to connect common viral pathogens with several of the most significant clusters identified.

The CDR3 is made up of 16 amino acids. The V gene's germline CDR1 is SEHNR and CDR2 FQNEAQ (reference sequence). Unmatched junction bases numbered 12, after V lost 4 bases and J lost 4 bases. PCR involved 60 Vbeta and 13 Jbeta primers. Generated by immunoSEQ multiplex PCR, the TCRdb table keeps only in-frame clones and is missing some. The table shows fewer than 200,000 clones, with less than 80% occurring only once. The TCR was taken from a female donor in good health and CMV-seronegative. The sample consisted of PBMCs. The V call is TRBV7-9, the J call TRBJ2-7, with 8 bases identical to TRBD1. This CDR3 reads CASSSRFRTGHYEQYF. CDR3 sequence (DNA): TGTGCCAGCAGCTCAAGGTTCAGGACAGGGCATTACGAGCAGTACTTC.